This passage covers 15 T cell receptor beta chains from one sample sequenced in a study of cytomegalovirus exposure and HLA in healthy donors. The PCR made use of 60 Vbeta and 13 Jbeta primers. TCRdb's table, derived via immunoSEQ multiplex PCR, lists solely in-frame clones and lacks some. The table records 100,000 or so clones, around four fifths of them present only once. Material for sequencing was PBMCs. Receptor source: a man aged 35 to 55 in good health and CMV-seronegative.

The chain has TRBV19 and TRBJ2-5; D is possibly TRBD2 (6 bases). The length of the CDR3 is 14 residues. Germline lookup yields CDR1 LNHDA and CDR2 SQIVND (reference sequence). The V and J ends lost 3 bases and 4 bases respectively, with 12 bases between them. DNA of the CDR3: TGTGCCAGTAGTATCGGGGGAAGCGCAGAGACCCAGTACTTC. It is translated as CASSIGGSAETQYF. Full variable domain (rest looked up from reference TRBV19 and TRBJ2-5): DGGITQSPKYLFRKEGQNVTLSCEQNLNHDAMYWYRQDPGQGLRLIYYSQIVNDFQKGDIAEGYSVSREKKESFPLTVTSAQKNPTAFYLCASSIGGSAETQYFGPGTRLLVL.

This clone is medium-sized by share. The chain joins TRBV6-5 to TRBJ1-3, with D unclear. Germline loops: CDR1 MNHEY, CDR2 SVGAGI. V lost 2 bases and J lost 4, with 3 bases in between. The CDR3 is 12 residues long. The CDR3 here is CASSYEGNTIYF. Here the CDR3 DNA reads TGTGCCAGCAGTTACGAGGGAAACACCATATATTTT.

The gene calls are TRBV7-3 and TRBJ2-1; 8 bases fit TRBD2. Germline CDR1 SGHTA, CDR2 FQGTGA. The CDR3 covers 18 residues. The V gene end was trimmed by 2 bases and the J gene end by 4 bases; junction bases not matched to a gene: 13. The CDR3 DNA reads TGTGCCAGCAGCTTATTCGGTGGGCTAGCGGGCCTATACAATGAGCAGTTCTTC. This translates into CASSLFGGLAGLYNEQFF.

V is TRBV19 and J is TRBJ1-2; 7 bases agree with TRBD1. The germline V gene has CDR1 LNHDA and CDR2 SQIVND (reference sequence). There are 13 residues in the CDR3. The V and J ends lost 5 bases and 4 bases, in that order; junction bases with no gene match: 4. The CDR3 DNA sequence: TGTGCCAGTAGTGTCGGGACAGTCTATGGCTACACCTTC. As protein: CASSVGTVYGYTF.

This sequence joins TRBV2 and TRBJ1-2; 7 bases are shared with TRBD1. The junction had 10 bases not matched to a gene; V was cut back by 5 bases and J by 4 bases. This CDR3 has 15 amino acids. The germline gives CDR1 SNHLY, CDR2 FYNNEI. The DNA of the CDR3 is TGTGCCAGCAGTAAATTACGGGACAGCAGCTATGGCTACACCTTC. This translates into CASSKLRDSSYGYTF.

The rearrangement joins TRBV2 to TRBJ1-1; 8 nucleotides align to TRBD1. Per germline, CDR1 SNHLY and CDR2 FYNNEI. The CDR3 sequence is 14 residues long. After removal of 3 bases from V and 8 bases from J, the junction contained 8 bases not matched to a gene. CDR3: CASSERTGSSEAFF. CDR3 DNA: TGTGCCAGCAGTGAGAGGACAGGGTCTTCGGAAGCTTTCTTT.

The chain links TRBV7-6 to TRBJ1-2; D may be TRBD1 (5 bases). This CDR3 comprises 17 residues. Germline lookup yields CDR1 SGHVS and CDR2 FNYEAQ. Deletions cut 2 bases from V and 7 bases from J, with 23 bases between. The CDR3 sequence is CASSLSSVKGVMGGYTF. Written as DNA, the CDR3 is TGTGCCAGCAGCTTATCAAGCGTAAAAGGGGTCATGGGTGGCTACACCTTC.

Points on this clone: This sample also contains other DNA sequences that code for the same CDR3. The chain joins TRBV10-3 to TRBJ1-5; 7 bases line up with TRBD1. This CDR3 spans 16 amino acids. Trimming cost V 0 bases and J 5 bases; bases outside gene matches: 7. Germline V gives CDR1 ENHRY, CDR2 SYGVKD. The CDR3 loop is CAISESRQGEDQPQHF. The CDR3 nucleotides are TGTGCCATCAGTGAGTCGAGACAGGGTGAAGATCAGCCCCAGCATTTT.

The V call is TRBV2, the J call TRBJ2-3; D uncertain. The V gene lost 6 bases and the J gene lost 2 bases, with 15 bases spanning the gap. CDR3 length: 15 amino acids. The V gene's germline CDR1 is SNHLY and CDR2 FYNNEI. CDR3 DNA: TGTGCCAGCAGAAAGCCGGAGTCCGCCACAGATACGCAGTATTTT. Translating it yields CASRKPESATDTQYF.

The V gene is TRBV5-1, the J gene TRBJ1-3, with 8 positions matching TRBD1. The CDR3 has 16 amino acids. From germline, CDR1 is SGHRS and CDR2 YFSETQ. The J segment lost 4 bases and the V segment lost 0 bases, leaving 6 bases of the junction unmatched. CDR3 amino acids: CASSLGGTGSGNTIYF. CDR3 nucleotides: TGCGCCAGCAGCTTGGGGGGGACAGGATCAGGAAACACCATATATTTT.

The chain joins TRBV30 to TRBJ2-1; D is perhaps TRBD2 (6 bases). From germline, CDR1 is GTSNPN and CDR2 SVGIG (reference sequence). The CDR3 consists of 15 residues. V lost 0 bases, J lost 3 bases, and 12 bases lay in between. The DNA of the CDR3 is TGTGCCTGGAGTGTACTAGCCTCCCACTACAATGAGCAGTTCTTC. The encoded protein is CAWSVLASHYNEQFF.

The chain links TRBV27 to TRBJ1-2; 7 bases agree with TRBD1. Germline V gene data show CDR1 as MNHEY and CDR2 as SMNVEV (reference sequence). This CDR3 is built from 14 residues. J gave up 4 bases and V 6 bases, and 8 bases lay outside the gene matches. In DNA form, the CDR3 reads TGTGCCAGCAGAGAGACAGGGAGGATCTATGGCTACACCTTC. It is translated as CASRETGRIYGYTF.

The chain recombines TRBV4-3 with TRBJ1-2, with TRBD1 identical over 8 bases. V shed 0 bases and J 4 bases; nucleotides not matched to a gene: 7. Germline CDR1 LGHNA, CDR2 YSLEER. The CDR3 contains 16 residues. CDR3 region: CASSQEGTGISYGYTF. DNA of the CDR3: TGCGCCAGCAGCCAAGAGGGGACAGGTATTTCCTATGGCTACACCTTC.

The chain recombines TRBV7-9 with TRBJ1-2; the D gene is possibly TRBD1 (6 bases). V gave up 4 bases and J gave up 7 bases, with 19 bases separating them. Germline V lookup: CDR1 SEHNR, CDR2 FQNEAQ (reference sequence). This CDR3 spans 15 amino acids. CDR3 DNA: TGTGCCAGCAGCTCCTGGGACACCCCACGCACTGGCTACACCTTC. Its translation is CASSSWDTPRTGYTF.

This clone showed up just once. The chain links TRBV5-1 to TRBJ2-7, with TRBD1 matching 8 bases. CDR1 SGHRS and CDR2 YFSETQ come from the germline V gene. V trimming: 4 bases; J trimming: 2 bases; junction bases outside the gene matches: 14. CDR3 length: 17 residues. For the CDR3, the DNA is TGCGCCAGCAGCCCGATGCAATACTGGGACAGGACCTACGAGCAGTACTTC. Its protein product is CASSPMQYWDRTYEQYF.